The present T cell receptor (beta chain) was sequenced within a study of human T cells and chemical hapten exposure. Germline CDR1 is SGHTA and CDR2 is FQGNSA. The CDR3 covers 15 residues. With 8 bases clipped from V and 5 bases from J, the junction kept 14 bases outside the gene matches. A few counts support this clonotype. As for time point: pre-sensitization, week 0. As for treatment: therapeutic diphenylcyclopropenone sensitization with weekly scalp DPC. TCRdb reprocessed the RACE reads with MiXCR, giving one entry per CDR3 protein. The sample includes 35,000 to 40,000 distinct CDR3 sequences, about 11% of them seen just once.

This clonotype originated in a man aged 25-45 years with alopecia areata. Some clones in this sample may be carry-over from other donors' samples. This sequence joins TRBV7-2 and TRBJ2-5; 7 bases match TRBD2. Source: whole blood, taken in connection with sensitization to the hapten diphenylcyclopropenone (DPC). Here the CDR3 DNA reads TGTGCCAGCTCGGGCAGCAGGAGGGGAGGGGAGACCCAGTACTTC. It encodes CASSGSRRGGETQYF. Together with reference TRBV7-2 and TRBJ2-5, the CDR3 gives the full variable domain: GAGVSQSPSNKVTEKGKDVELRCDPISGHTALYWYRQSLGQGLEFLIYFQGNSAPDKSGLPSDRFSAERTGGSVSTLTIQRTQQEDSAVYLCASSGSRRGGETQYFGPGTRLLVL.